This T cell receptor (beta chain) was recovered during a study of blood T cell repertoires in COVID-19. Original handling: Reference gene primer amplification in the assay estimated nucleated cell counts. Sequencing used immunoSEQ multiplex PCR; TCRdb keeps in-frame clones, though not all of them. That table is the source of V, J and clone size, and D and trimming were worked out from the DNA. In the table there are over 75,000 clones, more than 60% of which are singletons. In germline, CDR1 is MNHEY, CDR2 SMNVEV (reference sequence). V was shortened by 2 bases and J by 4 bases, with 12 bases between the two germline ends. The length of the CDR3 is 14 residues.

The source is a human donor in a cohort sampled during active COVID-19. The chain is built from TRBV27 and TRBJ2-7, with D tentatively TRBD1 (5 bases). The sequencing input was peripheral blood. The CDR3 loop is CASSLRWTSYEQYF. CDR3 nucleotides: TGTGCCAGCAGTTTACGGTGGACAAGTTACGAGCAGTACTTC.